This is a list of T cell receptor beta chains from one sample in a study of blood T cell repertoires in COVID-19. Clones were sequenced by immunoSEQ multiplex PCR, and TCRdb holds only the in-frame ones, with some missing. In the table there are 180,000 or so clones, under 80% of which are singletons. The sample was peripheral blood. The receptor set was obtained from a man between 45 and 60 years old who had recovered from COVID-19. CDR3s include the opening cysteine and the closing phenylalanine or tryptophan. The D gene is left open where the match is weak. Part of the rows lack a size; the others show once, few, many or a class for expanded clones.

d_call j_call clone_size v_call cdr3_aa cdr3_nt
NA TRBJ2-3 NA TRBV7-2 CASSPGFGTSTDTQYF TGTGCCAGCAGCCCGGGCTTCGGGACTAGCACAGATACGCAGTATTTT
NA TRBJ1-5 NA TRBV15 CATSRVPQGPSLGQPQHF TGTGCCACCAGCAGAGTCCCCCAGGGGCCTAGTCTTGGTCAGCCCCAGCATTTT
TRBD2 TRBJ2-7 NA TRBV28 CASRRMRGTRTSGSYEQYF TGTGCCAGCAGACGGATGCGGGGGACCAGGACTAGCGGGAGTTACGAGCAGTACTTC
NA TRBJ1-1 once TRBV2 CASVSEVANTEAFF TGTGCCAGCGTCAGCGAGGTGGCGAACACTGAAGCTTTCTTT
TRBD1 TRBJ2-3 NA TRBV4-2 CASQAQDRGPDTQYF TGTGCCAGTCAAGCTCAGGACAGGGGTCCAGATACGCAGTATTTT
NA TRBJ1-5 NA TRBV10-2 CASSESNSLGQPQHF TGCGCCAGCAGTGAGTCGAACAGCTTGGGCCAGCCCCAGCATTTT
NA TRBJ1-1 once TRBV19 CASRRTPSNTEAFF TGTGCCAGTAGAAGGACACCTTCTAACACTGAAGCTTTCTTT
TRBD1 TRBJ2-5 few TRBV4-1 CASSQRTGAKTQQETQYF TGCGCCAGCAGCCAAAGGACAGGGGCGAAGACCCAACAAGAGACCCAGTACTTC
NA TRBJ2-6 NA TRBV7-9 CASSTSGANVLTF TGTGCCAGCAGTACTTCTGGGGCCAACGTCCTGACTTTC
NA TRBJ2-3 once TRBV9 CASSVSRDTQYF TGTGCCAGCAGCGTCTCGAGAGATACGCAGTATTTT
NA TRBJ2-5 few TRBV28 CASSLEGESSETQYF TGTGCCAGCAGTTTAGAGGGGGAATCTAGCGAGACCCAGTACTTC
TRBD2 TRBJ2-7 NA TRBV7-2 CASSLARGRTSGLSYEQYF TGTGCCAGCAGCTTAGCGAGGGGGCGAACTAGCGGGCTCTCCTACGAGCAGTACTTC
NA TRBJ2-1 NA TRBV6-1 CASSALRWGSAGEQFF TGTGCCAGCAGTGCCCTTCGCTGGGGTAGCGCCGGTGAGCAGTTCTTC
TRBD2 TRBJ2-1 few TRBV5-6 CASSPRLAGTYNEQFF TGTGCCAGCAGCCCCCGACTAGCGGGCACCTACAATGAGCAGTTCTTC
TRBD1 TRBJ2-7 NA TRBV28 CASSPIGQGPSYEQYF TGTGCCAGCAGTCCAATCGGACAGGGACCCTCCTACGAGCAGTACTTC
NA TRBJ2-1 once TRBV29-1 CSGRLAGNEQFF TGCAGCGGCCGGCTGGCCGGGAATGAGCAGTTCTTC
TRBD1 TRBJ1-3 NA TRBV5-1 CASSLAGDSSSSGNTIYF TGCGCCAGCAGCTTGGCCGGGGACAGCTCGAGCTCTGGAAACACCATATATTTT
NA TRBJ1-1 NA TRBV30 CAWARSTEAFF TGTGCCTGGGCCAGAAGCACTGAAGCTTTCTTT
TRBD1 TRBJ2-3 few TRBV18 CASSGTVLTDTQYF TGTGCCAGCTCTGGGACAGTTCTAACAGATACGCAGTATTTT
NA TRBJ2-1 NA TRBV6-5 CASSSRGDEQFF TGTGCCAGCAGTTCGCGAGGAGATGAGCAGTTCTTC
NA TRBJ2-1 NA TRBV5-5 CASSLRLRSSYNEQFF TGTGCCAGCAGCTTACGGCTAAGGAGCTCCTACAATGAGCAGTTCTTC
NA TRBJ2-3 NA TRBV30 CAWSLGGGFAIDTQYF TGTGCCTGGAGTTTAGGAGGTGGATTCGCGATCGATACGCAGTATTTT
TRBD2 TRBJ2-1 NA TRBV15 CATSRDRLAGGTIYNEQFF TGTGCCACCAGCAGAGATCGGCTAGCGGGAGGGACGATCTACAATGAGCAGTTCTTC
NA TRBJ1-5 NA TRBV19 CASSIARGVYQPQHF TGTGCCAGTAGTATAGCCAGGGGCGTCTATCAGCCCCAGCATTTT
TRBD1 TRBJ2-7 NA TRBV7-2 CASSRDRGRDEQYF TGTGCCAGCAGCCGGGACAGGGGCCGGGACGAGCAGTACTTC
TRBD1 TRBJ2-7 NA TRBV30 CAWSGTGVSYEQYF TGTGCCTGGTCCGGTACAGGGGTTTCCTACGAGCAGTACTTC
TRBD1 TRBJ1-2 NA TRBV28 CASSQLGTDYTF TGTGCCAGCAGTCAGCTAGGGACAGACTACACCTTC
NA TRBJ1-4 NA TRBV3-1/TRBV3-2 CASSQDSGVIEKLFF TGTGCCAGCAGCCAAGATTCCGGTGTTATTGAAAAACTGTTTTTT
TRBD1 TRBJ1-2 NA TRBV4-2 CASSQTGSYGYTF TGTGCCAGCAGCCAGACAGGGTCCTATGGCTACACCTTC